One and the same sample provided the 19 T cell receptor beta chains below, sequenced in a study of T cells after yellow fever vaccination. TCRdb re-derived calls from the 5' RACE reads in MiXCR, one entry per CDR3 protein. The sample consists of some 350,000 distinct CDR3 sequences, about 6% of them appearing once. The sequencing used PBMCs, collected 5 days after the yellow fever booster vaccination. All receptors come from a man younger than 40 who received the YFV17D yellow fever vaccine.

The sample holds a few counts of this clonotype. This chain joins TRBV5-1 and TRBJ1-2; no clear D gene. Trimming took 4 bases from V and 4 from J, leaving 11 bases between them. This CDR3 comprises 13 residues. Germline V CDR1 and CDR2: SGHRS, YFSETQ. The CDR3 DNA reads as TGCGCCAGCAGCCAGGACTATTTCTATGGCTACACCTTC. Translating it yields CASSQDYFYGYTF.

This clonotype was seen at least ten times. The chain carries TRBV12-3 or TRBV12-4 and TRBJ1-2; D gene unclear. This CDR3 has 13 residues. V gave up 0 bases and J gave up 4 bases, with 6 bases separating them. CDR3 loop: CASSLAGVYGYTF. In nucleotides, the CDR3 is TGTGCCAGCAGTTTAGCCGGGGTCTATGGCTACACCTTC.

This clonotype was recorded a few times. This chain uses TRBV7-2 with TRBJ1-2; 7 nucleotides agree with TRBD1. The V segment lost 1 base and the J segment 4 bases; nucleotides outside the gene matches: 3. CDR1 is SGHTA, CDR2 FQGNSA, per germline. This CDR3 comprises 14 residues. The CDR3, as DNA: TGTGCCAGCAGCTTAGGACAGGGTCGCTATGGCTACACCTTC. It translates to CASSLGQGRYGYTF.

This clonotype was seen many times. The chain employs TRBV7-2 and TRBJ2-1, with no clear D. The ends were cut back, 1 base at V and 5 bases at J, with 9 bases in the middle. CDR1 SGHTA and CDR2 FQGNSA come from the germline V gene. The CDR3 is 14 residues long. The chain's CDR3 is CASSLDLPNNEQFF. CDR3 DNA sequence: TGTGCCAGCAGCTTAGATTTGCCGAACAATGAGCAGTTCTTC.

The V call is TRBV11-2, the J call TRBJ1-3; D gene uncertain. CDR3 size: 14 residues. Trimming took 0 bases from V and 4 from J, leaving 7 bases between them. Germline V gene sequence: CDR1 SGHAT, CDR2 FQNNGV. Here the CDR3 reads CASSLDVGGNTIYF. As DNA, the CDR3 is TGTGCCAGCAGCTTAGATGTTGGGGGAAACACCATATATTTT.

This chain connects TRBV20-1 to TRBJ1-5; D remains ambiguous. The CDR3 extends over 13 amino acids. The ends were cut back, 6 bases at V and 3 bases at J, with 12 bases in the middle. CDR1 is DFQATT, CDR2 SNEGSKA, per germline (reference sequence). The CDR3 region has the DNA TGCAGTGCGTTATGGGAGCCCAATCAGCCCCAGCATTTT. It codes for CSALWEPNQPQHF.

Ten or more counts support this clonotype. The rearrangement links TRBV7-9 to TRBJ2-3; 7 bases agree with TRBD1. The CDR3 covers 15 residues. The germline V gene encodes CDR1 SEHNR and CDR2 FQNEAQ (reference sequence). V shed 5 bases, J shed 0 bases, and the junction held 5 bases outside the gene matches. For the CDR3, the DNA is TGTGCCAGCAGCCTACAGGGGTACAGCACAGATACGCAGTATTTT. This codes for CASSLQGYSTDTQYF.

In its sample, this clonotype was seen a few times. The chain employs TRBV7-9 and TRBJ1-1, with D unresolved. The CDR3 extends over 13 amino acids. From germline, CDR1 is SEHNR and CDR2 FQNEAQ (reference sequence). Trimming pared 1 base from V and 4 bases from J, leaving 7 bases between. The CDR3 protein is CASSLGARTEAFF. The DNA for the CDR3 is TGTGCCAGCAGCTTAGGGGCCCGCACTGAAGCTTTCTTT.

This clonotype was seen more than once but under ten times. The rearrangement links TRBV7-2 to TRBJ2-2, with a possible D match to TRBD1 (6 bases). Germline CDR1 SGHTA, CDR2 FQGNSA. V was trimmed by 1 base and J by 1 base, leaving 10 bases between them. This CDR3 has 16 residues. This chain's CDR3 is CASSLVSRGNTGELFF. CDR3 nucleotides: TGTGCCAGCAGCTTAGTTTCCAGGGGGAACACCGGGGAGCTGTTTTTT.

In nucleotides, the CDR3 is TGTGCCAGCAGCTTGCCAGTCATGAACACTGAAGCTTTCTTT. Translation: CASSLPVMNTEAFF. The J gene is TRBJ1-1, the V gene TRBV5-4; the D is unclear. The CDR3 consists of 14 residues. Looked up from germline, CDR1 is SGHNT and CDR2 is YYREEE (reference sequence). Trimming took off 1 base at V and 0 bases at J, with 7 bases between the two ends.

This clonotype was observed a handful of times. The V gene is TRBV6-5, the J gene TRBJ2-3; 8 bases agree with TRBD2. Trimming at V came to 0 bases and at J to 1 base, leaving 3 bases not matched to a gene. The CDR3 is 16 residues long. CDR1 and CDR2 (germline): MNHEY, SVGAGI. CDR3 nucleotide sequence: TGTGCCAGCAGTTACTCGTTACTAGCGGGCACAGATACGCAGTATTTT. This encodes CASSYSLLAGTDTQYF.

The CDR3 region is CSASLFAGEGTDTQYF. CDR3 DNA sequence: TGCAGTGCTAGCTTGTTCGCGGGAGAGGGGACAGATACGCAGTATTTT. V gene TRBV20-1 combines with J gene TRBJ2-3, with 7 bases fitting TRBD2. Trimming at V came to 3 bases and at J to 3 bases, leaving 12 bases not matched to a gene. This CDR3 is 16 amino acids long. Germline V gene data show CDR1 as DFQATT and CDR2 as SNEGSKA (reference sequence).

Ten or more counts support this clonotype. The chain couples TRBV9 to TRBJ2-7; TRBD1 agrees at 9 bases. This CDR3 is built from 15 residues. J lost 5 bases, V lost 4 bases, and 10 bases had no gene match. Germline V CDR1 and CDR2: SGDLS, YYNGEE. The CDR3 reads CASSSQGARGHEQYF. The CDR3, as DNA: TGTGCCAGCAGCTCACAGGGGGCTCGGGGCCACGAGCAGTACTTC.

This clonotype was recorded a few times. V is TRBV29-1 and J is TRBJ2-3; the match to TRBD2 covers 7 bases. This CDR3 contains 14 residues. The V gene end was trimmed by 6 bases and the J gene end by 2 bases; junction bases not matched to a gene: 8. The germline gives CDR1 SQVTM, CDR2 ANQGSEA. The CDR3 DNA sequence: TGCAGCGTAGCCCCTAGCGGACTCACAGATACGCAGTATTTT. It codes for CSVAPSGLTDTQYF.

The J gene is TRBJ2-4, the V gene TRBV20-1; maybe TRBD2 (5 bases). Germline CDR1 DFQATT, CDR2 SNEGSKA (reference sequence). Trimming shortened V by 3 bases and J by 11 bases, and 11 bases separated the two germline ends. This CDR3 contains 11 residues. CDR3 region: CSASGIVLQYF. CDR3 coding DNA: TGCAGTGCTAGCGGGATCGTGCTTCAGTACTTC.

This clonotype has more than one count but fewer than ten. This rearrangement joins TRBV9 to TRBJ2-1; the match to TRBD2 covers 7 bases. V shed 2 bases and J 10 bases; nucleotides not matched to a gene: 18. This CDR3 is built from 17 residues. Germline-derived CDR1 and CDR2 are SGDLS and YYNGEE. CDR3 in DNA: TGTGCCAGCAGCGTGAACTGGGGGTCGGGAGGTCACACCGAGCAGTTCTTC. Its translation: CASSVNWGSGGHTEQFF.

This clonotype was counted at least ten times. The V and J genes are TRBV3-1 and TRBJ2-5; 7 bases are a match to TRBD2. CDR1 and CDR2 from the germline V gene are LGHDT and YNNKEL (reference sequence). The CDR3 has 14 residues. V lost 4 bases to trimming and J lost 0 bases; unmatched junction nucleotides: 2. CDR3 sequence: CASSRSGDQETQYF. CDR3 sequence (DNA): TGTGCCAGCAGCCGCAGCGGGGACCAAGAGACCCAGTACTTC.

The chain couples TRBV20-1 to TRBJ1-5; D is ambiguous. This CDR3 has 13 residues. The V end was cut by 0 bases, the J end by 7 bases, with 10 bases between. The germline gives CDR1 DFQATT, CDR2 SNEGSKA (reference sequence). This chain's CDR3 is CSARDSNKQPQHF. As DNA, the CDR3 is TGCAGTGCTAGAGACAGCAACAAGCAGCCCCAGCATTTT.

Only a few counts were recorded for this clonotype. This chain uses TRBV6-2 or TRBV6-3 with TRBJ2-3, with a possible D match to TRBD2 (6 bases). Germline CDR1 MNHEY, CDR2 SVGEGT. This CDR3 region has 13 residues. V lost 8 bases to trimming and J lost 2 bases, with 11 bases between them. CDR3 protein: CASLLAFTDTQYF. The CDR3 bases are TGTGCCAGCCTACTAGCATTCACAGATACGCAGTATTTT.